This TCR beta chain was retrieved from a study of response to subunit inactivated influenza vaccine. The CDR3 is made up of 16 amino acids. V was clipped by 8 bases and J by 0 bases, with 19 bases between them. The V gene's germline CDR1 is MNHNS and CDR2 SASEGT. TCRdb re-derived calls from the RT-PCR reads in MiXCR, one entry per CDR3 protein. The top ten clones hold 2.5% to 3% of a sample with about 540,000 distinct CDR3 sequences, roughly 25% of them seen once. These data also featured in a second study, about T cells expressing NK-cell markers. That work contributes: The authors generated TCR beta cDNA through 5'RACE template switching with UMIs. In several donors, dominant clonotypes made up about 25-60.1% of CD3+CD56-NKG2C+ cells.

The sequences come from CD4+ T cells sorted from PBMCs, collected roughly 13 days after vaccination. This clonotype was sampled from a man aged 50 to 59 who received an inactivated influenza vaccine. The chain has TRBV6-1 and TRBJ2-5; D could derive from TRBD1 or TRBD2 (6 bases each). For the CDR3, the DNA is TGTGCCAGCTCTGAAAGTTGGGGGGCGTACCAAGAGACCCAGTACTTC. This gives the protein CASSESWGAYQETQYF.